This entry concerns a single TCR beta chain. These data originate in a study of blood T cell repertoires in COVID-19. Turning to the study itself: Samples came from the United States, Italy and Spain, spanning acute and convalescent COVID-19. PBMCs, B-cell-depleted T cells, or T cells provided the cDNA or gDNA that made up the material.

The length of the CDR3 is 16 residues. Germline values: CDR1 KGHSH, CDR2 LQKENI. The trim removed 3 bases at V and 1 base at J, leaving 8 bases unmatched. Authors' methods: Cell counts per sample came from amplifying reference gene primers. This table comes from immunoSEQ multiplex PCR, and its TCRdb copy is limited to in-frame clones, with some not included. The V and J calls and clone size were taken over from that table, and D and trimming were inferred from the DNA. Among 140,000 to 150,000 clones listed, 88% were seen once. Sequencing used peripheral blood. The sequence was obtained from a man in his 70s with acute or convalescent COVID-19. J is TRBJ1-1 and V is TRBV18; 7 bases fit TRBD1. The CDR3 spells CASSPLTGNRNTEAFF. In nucleotides, the CDR3 is TGTGCCAGCTCACCCTTGACAGGGAATCGGAACACTGAAGCTTTCTTT.